This entry lists 21 T cell receptor beta chains sequenced from one sample in a study of neurological immune-mediated disorders. TCRdb processed the 5' RACE reads anew with MiXCR; each CDR3 protein has one entry. Found here are about 66,000 distinct CDR3 sequences, 3.4% of them singletons; the top ten hold around 3.6%. The sample consisted of PBMCs. These TCRs come from a man between 40 and 49 years old with multiple sclerosis.

This clonotype was observed many times. The chain has TRBV12-3 or TRBV12-4 and TRBJ1-1; D might be TRBD1 (6 bases). Trimming removed 4 bases at V and 1 base at J, with 10 bases between. The CDR3 is 14 amino acids. The CDR3 loop reads CASSSQTGNTEAFF. Here the CDR3 DNA reads TGTGCCAGCAGTTCACAGACAGGGAACACTGAAGCTTTCTTT.

This clonotype was counted many times. The chain uses TRBV20-1 and TRBJ2-3, with no clear D. CDR1 DFQATT and CDR2 SNEGSKA come from the germline V gene (reference sequence). The CDR3 runs 10 residues. The V end lost 6 bases, the J end lost 4 bases, and 5 bases lay between the germline ends. CDR3 residues: CSASPDTQYF. The CDR3 nucleotides read TGCAGTGCCTCGCCAGATACGCAGTATTTT.

The chain couples TRBV20-1 to TRBJ2-1, with 9 bases lining up with TRBD1. Germline V lookup: CDR1 DFQATT, CDR2 SNEGSKA (reference sequence). Trimming cost V 3 bases and J 1 base; bases outside gene matches: 7. The CDR3 sequence is 16 residues long. The CDR3 region has the DNA TGCAGTGCTAGGAGTCACGGGACAGGGTCCTACAATGAGCAGTTCTTC. Amino acid sequence: CSARSHGTGSYNEQFF.

This clonotype was detected ten times or more. V and J are TRBV5-1 and TRBJ1-4; D not certain. Per the germline V gene, CDR1 is SGHRS and CDR2 is YFSETQ. The CDR3 extends over 14 amino acids. V was shortened by 7 bases and J by 0 bases, with 10 bases between the two germline ends. CDR3 sequence: CASGLGSTNEKLFF. In nucleotides, the CDR3 is TGCGCCAGCGGACTTGGTTCAACTAATGAAAAACTGTTTTTT.

This clonotype was found many times. The chain recombines TRBV6-5 with TRBJ1-1; maybe TRBD1 (5 bases). V shed 6 bases and J shed 1 base, with 18 bases lying between them. Germline-derived CDR1 and CDR2 are MNHEY and SVGAGI. The CDR3 consists of 16 residues. DNA of the CDR3: TGTGCCAGCAGGAGGGACGGTCCGCGGGGGAACACTGAAGCTTTCTTT. As protein: CASRRDGPRGNTEAFF.

In its sample, this clonotype was seen many times. DNA for the CDR3: TGTGCCAGCAATTCCGGTGGAAACACCATATATTTT. Translated: CASNSGGNTIYF. The V call is TRBV7-9, the J call TRBJ1-3; D not resolved. The length of the CDR3 is 12 residues. The germline V and J ends were trimmed by 7 bases and 3 bases, with 7 bases remaining between them. From germline, CDR1 is SEHNR and CDR2 FQNEAQ (reference sequence). The complete variable domain, with remaining parts taken from reference TRBV7-9 and TRBJ1-3, reads DTGVSQNPRHKITKRGQNVTFRCDPISEHNRLYWYRQTLGQGPEFLTYFQNEAQLEKSRLLSDRFSAERPKGSFSTLEIQRTEQGDSAMYLCASNSGGNTIYFGEGSWLTVV.

This clonotype was counted ten times or more. The rearrangement links TRBV5-1 to TRBJ2-5, with TRBD2 as a possible D gene (6 bases). The CDR3 spans 15 residues. Germline V CDR1 and CDR2: SGHRS, YFSETQ. V lost 3 bases, J lost 2 bases, and 14 bases lay in between. The CDR3 DNA reads as TGCGCCAGCAGCTCCCCCCTTGGGGGGCAAGAGACCCAGTACTTC. Residues: CASSSPLGGQETQYF.

There are a few counts of this clonotype. A much larger clone lies one base from this, so it may be a read error. This chain uses TRBV5-1 with TRBJ2-7; TRBD1 or TRBD2 may be the D gene (5 bases each). The CDR3 consists of 14 residues. Trimming took 4 bases from V and 7 from J, leaving 18 bases between them. The germline V gene has CDR1 SGHRS and CDR2 YFSETQ. CDR3 protein: CASSQGRDPEEQYF. The CDR3 DNA reads TGCGCCAGCAGCCAGGGACGGGACCCCGAAGAGCAGTACTTC.

In this sample, this clonotype turned up many times. V usage is TRBV7-3 and J usage is TRBJ2-1; D is possibly TRBD2 (7 bases). CDR1 and CDR2 (germline): SGHTA, FQGTGA. V was trimmed by 5 bases and J by 7 bases, leaving 18 bases between them. This CDR3 comprises 15 residues. For the CDR3, the DNA is TGTGCCAGCAGCCCCACGGGGGGCCTGGGGAATGAGCAGTTCTTC. Its protein product is CASSPTGGLGNEQFF. Variable domain in full (rest from reference TRBV7-3 and TRBJ2-1): GAGVSQTPSNKVTEKGKYVELRCDPISGHTALYWYRQSLGQGPEFLIYFQGTGAADDSGLPNDRFFAVRPEGSVSTLKIQRTERGDSAVYLCASSPTGGLGNEQFFGPGTRLTVL.

The table lists this clonotype with many counts. This sequence joins TRBV27 and TRBJ2-3, with TRBD2 matching over 8 bases. The ends lost 2 bases at V and 2 bases at J; junction bases unmatched: 6. This CDR3 is 16 amino acids long. Germline V gene lookup returns CDR1 MNHEY and CDR2 SMNVEV (reference sequence). The CDR3 spells CASSLRVAGHTDTQYF. The CDR3 DNA reads as TGTGCCAGCAGTTTACGGGTAGCGGGACACACAGATACGCAGTATTTT.

This clonotype was counted ten times or more. This sequence joins TRBV7-3 and TRBJ2-2; 7 bases fit TRBD2. Germline-derived CDR1 and CDR2 are SGHTA and FQGTGA. The trim removed 5 bases at V and 5 bases at J, leaving 5 bases unmatched. The CDR3 extends over 14 amino acids. This CDR3 reads CASSETSWTGELFF. Written as DNA, the CDR3 is TGTGCCAGCAGCGAGACTAGCTGGACCGGGGAGCTGTTTTTT. The full variable domain, rest sourced from reference TRBV7-3 and TRBJ2-2, is GAGVSQTPSNKVTEKGKYVELRCDPISGHTALYWYRQSLGQGPEFLIYFQGTGAADDSGLPNDRFFAVRPEGSVSTLKIQRTERGDSAVYLCASSETSWTGELFFGEGSRLTVL.

This clonotype was found many times. The rearrangement links TRBV5-1 to TRBJ2-2, with 13 bases aligning to TRBD2. CDR3 length equals 17 residues. V trimming: 1 base; J trimming: 6 bases; junction bases outside the gene matches: 6. Germline lookup yields CDR1 SGHRS and CDR2 YFSETQ. Here the CDR3 reads CASSLSLTSGRSGELFF. The CDR3 nucleotides are TGCGCCAGCAGCTTGTCCCTGACTAGCGGGAGGTCCGGGGAGCTGTTTTTT.

This clonotype was counted many times. Written as DNA, the CDR3 is TGCGCCAGCAGCCCCCACAGGGTTGGGAGCACCGGGGAGCTGTTTTTT. Protein product: CASSPHRVGSTGELFF. The chain employs TRBV5-1 and TRBJ2-2; D might be TRBD1 (6 bases). Germline-derived CDR1 and CDR2 are SGHRS and YFSETQ. The CDR3 has 16 residues. Trimming took 4 bases from V and 4 from J, leaving 17 bases between them.

This clonotype has at least ten counts. This sequence joins TRBV7-9 and TRBJ1-1; D unclear. The germline V and J ends were trimmed by 4 bases and 5 bases, with 8 bases remaining between them. This CDR3 contains 12 residues. Germline loops: CDR1 SEHNR, CDR2 FQNEAQ (reference sequence). The CDR3 DNA is TGTGCCAGCAGCTCCGAGTGGACTGAAGCTTTCTTT. This gives the protein CASSSEWTEAFF.

Ten or more counts support this clonotype. CDR3 DNA sequence: TGCAGCGGCACCTCCGGGGGCGATACGCAGTATTTT. Amino acid sequence: CSGTSGGDTQYF. The chain is built from TRBV29-1 and TRBJ2-3, with D perhaps given as TRBD1 or TRBD2 (6 bases each). The V and J ends lost 7 bases and 6 bases respectively, with 14 bases between them. The germline V gene has CDR1 SQVTM and CDR2 ANQGSEA. The CDR3 is 12 amino acids.

In this sample, this clonotype turned up many times. The V call is TRBV7-3, the J call TRBJ1-1; perhaps TRBD1 as D (5 bases). Per germline, CDR1 SGHTA and CDR2 FQGTGA. V gave up 4 bases and J gave up 0 bases, with 6 bases separating them. The CDR3 runs 13 residues. The chain's CDR3 is CASSSQVNTEAFF. CDR3 nucleotide sequence: TGTGCCAGCAGCTCACAGGTGAACACTGAAGCTTTCTTT.

This clonotype was detected many times. The chain recombines TRBV5-1 with TRBJ2-5; 9 bases fit TRBD2. CDR1 and CDR2 from the germline V gene are SGHRS and YFSETQ. Trimming cost V 3 bases and J 0 bases; bases outside gene matches: 9. The CDR3 contains 17 residues. CDR3 nucleotides: TGCGCCAGCAGCTATTATAGCGGGGGCGCGTACCAAGAGACCCAGTACTTC. Encoded protein: CASSYYSGGAYQETQYF.

This clonotype was detected ten times or more. The V call is TRBV5-6, the J call TRBJ2-3; D is possibly TRBD2 (5 bases). Germline lookup yields CDR1 SGHDT and CDR2 YYEEEE. The CDR3 length is 15 residues. With 2 bases removed from V and 0 bases from J, the gap between germline ends came to 10 bases. The CDR3 DNA reads as TGTGCCAGCAGCTTCGGAGGACCAAGCACAGATACGCAGTATTTT. Encoded protein: CASSFGGPSTDTQYF.

This clonotype was picked up many times. This chain connects TRBV6-5 to TRBJ1-4, with 7 bases aligning to TRBD1. V lost 2 bases to trimming and J lost 12 bases; unmatched junction nucleotides: 9. Germline assignment: CDR1 MNHEY and CDR2 SVGAGI. This CDR3 is built from 14 residues. CDR3 DNA sequence: TGTGCCAGCAGTTACGGTCAGGGGGGGACGGAACTGTTTTTT. As protein: CASSYGQGGTELFF.

This clonotype was counted many times. The chain joins TRBV7-3 to TRBJ2-1; D is unclear. Trimming shortened V by 5 bases and J by 0 bases, and 11 bases separated the two germline ends. The CDR3 is 15 amino acids. CDR1 is SGHTA, CDR2 FQGTGA, per germline. CDR3 DNA sequence: TGTGCCAGCAGCCCTCTGGGTAGCTCCTACAATGAGCAGTTCTTC. Encoded protein: CASSPLGSSYNEQFF.

This clonotype was recorded many times. The gene calls are TRBV27 and TRBJ2-7; tentatively, D is TRBD1 (5 bases). V gave up 3 bases and J gave up 1 base, with 10 bases separating them. The germline V gene encodes CDR1 MNHEY and CDR2 SMNVEV (reference sequence). The CDR3 contains 14 residues. CDR3 sequence (DNA): TGTGCCAGCAGTTTCGCGGCAGGGTCCTACGAGCAGTACTTC. Translating it yields CASSFAAGSYEQYF.